The sample holds a few counts of the clone carrying this T cell receptor (beta chain). Its antigen is as yet unknown. Per the germline V gene, CDR1 is MNHEY and CDR2 is SVGAGI. The CDR3 is 14 residues long. The V end lost 6 bases, the J end lost 1 base, and 12 bases lay between the germline ends. This entry belongs to a study of cytomegalovirus exposure and HLA in healthy donors. Whole-study context: Prior work identified under 130 million unique TCR beta sequences in 150 million to 200 million T cells. Study observations and caveats: Per a later analysis, about 17,000 TCR beta sequences showed association with HLA alleles at 0.05 false discovery rate. In presence/absence analyses, roughly uniform sequencing depth across donors was assumed. Productive rates of about 87% or about 30% were seen for most TCR beta V segments in an earlier analysis.

60 Vbeta and 13 Jbeta primers were used in PCR. Some clones are missing from TCRdb's copy, which holds only in-frame ones; the method was immunoSEQ multiplex PCR. In the table there are about 81,000 clones, 77% of which are singletons. The specimen sequenced was PBMCs. The clonotype comes from a man between 45 and 60 years old in good health and CMV-seropositive. The chain has TRBV6-5 and TRBJ2-5, with D possibly matching TRBD2 (5 bases). CDR3 in amino acids: CASRLGLAQETQYF. The CDR3 nucleotides read TGTGCCAGCAGACTCGGACTGGCCCAAGAGACCCAGTACTTC.